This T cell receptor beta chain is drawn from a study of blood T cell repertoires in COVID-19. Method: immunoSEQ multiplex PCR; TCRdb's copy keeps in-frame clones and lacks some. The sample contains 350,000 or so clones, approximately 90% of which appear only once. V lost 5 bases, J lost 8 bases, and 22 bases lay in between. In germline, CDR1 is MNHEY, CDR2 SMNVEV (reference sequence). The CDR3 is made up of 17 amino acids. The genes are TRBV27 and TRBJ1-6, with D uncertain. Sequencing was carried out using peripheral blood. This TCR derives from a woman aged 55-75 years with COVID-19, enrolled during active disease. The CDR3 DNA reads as TGTGCCAGCAGTCCATATAGAGCGGAGTACCGATATTCACCCCTCCACTTT. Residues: CASSPYRAEYRYSPLHF.